These T cell receptor beta chains were read from a single sample in a study of cytomegalovirus exposure and HLA in healthy donors. The data were produced by immunoSEQ multiplex PCR, yet TCRdb's version contains in-frame clones alone and is incomplete. This table holds over 100,000 clones, almost 70% found once. Specimen: PBMCs. The source is a man aged 25-45 years in good health and CMV-seropositive. Each CDR3 is given with its conserved first and last residue. Fields, in order: J gene, V gene, CDR3 protein.

j_call: TRBJ1-3; v_call: TRBV7-6; cdr3_aa: CASSLAPGQLSGNTIYF
j_call: TRBJ2-5; v_call: TRBV27; cdr3_aa: CASSSAGGGIVPNLQETQYF
j_call: TRBJ2-1; v_call: TRBV7-2; cdr3_aa: CASSLLAGHYNEQFF
j_call: TRBJ1-2; v_call: TRBV7-9; cdr3_aa: CASSLPDRGPYGYTF
j_call: TRBJ1-2; v_call: TRBV29-1; cdr3_aa: CSVARGDPGYGYTF
j_call: TRBJ1-1; v_call: TRBV11-3; cdr3_aa: CASSLGGGSRGTEAFF
j_call: TRBJ1-1; v_call: TRBV5-6; cdr3_aa: CASSLGTGRPKEAFF
j_call: TRBJ1-2; v_call: TRBV30; cdr3_aa: CACPLTGYYGYTF
j_call: TRBJ1-5; v_call: TRBV2; cdr3_aa: CASTGQISNQPQHF
j_call: TRBJ2-5; v_call: TRBV9; cdr3_aa: CASSVGGYTGGETQYF
j_call: TRBJ1-5; v_call: TRBV2; cdr3_aa: CASRAGTVNQPQHF